This T cell receptor (beta chain) was identified in a study of blood T cell repertoires in COVID-19. Sequenced by immunoSEQ multiplex PCR; TCRdb stores in-frame clones only, minus some. The data hold fewer than 450,000 clones, with 85% to 90% observed a single time. V was cut by 5 bases and J by 2 bases, with 10 bases left in between. In germline, CDR1 is MNHEY, CDR2 SVGEGT. The CDR3 runs 13 residues. This receptor was identified in a woman in her seventies with COVID-19, enrolled during active disease. The sequenced sample consisted of peripheral blood. The rearrangement uses TRBV6-2 or TRBV6-3 and TRBJ2-7; D may be TRBD1 (6 bases). This CDR3 is CASSQGTPYEQYF. In DNA, the CDR3 is TGTGCCAGCAGTCAAGGGACACCCTACGAGCAGTACTTC.